Following are 31 T cell receptor beta chains from one sample sequenced in a study of T-cell memory formation after mild COVID-19. TCRdb processed the 5' RACE reads anew with MiXCR; each CDR3 protein has one entry. Among nearly 110,000 distinct CDR3 sequences listed, over 13% were seen once. The source material was PBMCs or a T cell subset sorted from them (not recorded which). All receptors come from a man aged 18 to 29 who had mild COVID-19 (a few samples of this study predate the infection). Cell type and time point are not known.

This clonotype was observed a few times. The V gene is TRBV15, the J gene TRBJ2-7; 8 bases match TRBD2. Germline V lookup: CDR1 LNHNV, CDR2 YYDKDF (reference sequence). The V segment lost 4 bases and the J segment 2 bases; nucleotides outside the gene matches: 10. This CDR3 spans 16 amino acids. In DNA form, the CDR3 reads TGTGCCACCAGCACCCCTGCTGACGGGGGGGCCTACGAGCAGTACTTC. Its protein product is CATSTPADGGAYEQYF.

This CDR3 reads CASTGFNVLTF. The DNA of the CDR3 is TGTGCCAGCACAGGGTTCAACGTCCTGACTTTC. This chain uses TRBV7-8 with TRBJ2-6, with a weak D call TRBD1 (5 bases). This CDR3 contains 11 residues. In germline, CDR1 is SGHVS, CDR2 FQNEAQ. Between the trimmed V and J ends, which lost 7 bases and 9 bases, there was a span of 7 bases.

This clonotype was detected ten times or more. J is TRBJ2-1 and V is TRBV5-1; D gene ambiguous. In germline, CDR1 is SGHRS, CDR2 YFSETQ. The germline V and J ends were trimmed by 0 bases and 1 base, with 8 bases remaining between them. There are 15 residues in the CDR3. CDR3 in DNA: TGCGCCAGCAGCTTGGTAGGTGGGTCCTACAATGAGCAGTTCTTC. This translates into CASSLVGGSYNEQFF.

Many counts were recorded for this clonotype. The rearrangement uses TRBV4-2 and TRBJ2-7; D may be TRBD2 (6 bases). The CDR3 covers 15 residues. Germline CDR1 is LGHNA and CDR2 is YNFKEQ. V shed 1 base and J shed 4 bases, with 14 bases lying between them. The CDR3 sequence is CASSQGSGLTYEQYV. As DNA, the CDR3 is TGTGCCAGCAGCCAAGGGTCCGGACTAACGTACGAGCAGTACGTC.

The chain joins TRBV12-3 or TRBV12-4 to TRBJ1-4; D is undetermined. This CDR3 region has 12 residues. V lost 3 bases and J 8 bases, leaving 7 bases between the germline ends. Here the CDR3 DNA reads TGTGCCAGCAGTTTTCGTTGGGAAAAACTGTTTTTT. Protein: CASSFRWEKLFF.

This clonotype was counted ten times or more. This chain links TRBV4-2 with TRBJ1-6; D unresolved. The CDR3 runs 16 residues. CDR1 is LGHNA and CDR2 is YNFKEQ in the germline V gene. V lost 0 bases and J lost 10, with 16 bases in between. The CDR3 reads CASSQEDGSTQSPLHF. The CDR3 region has the DNA TGTGCCAGCAGCCAAGAGGACGGGTCGACCCAGTCACCCCTCCACTTT.

As concerns this clonotype: A much larger clone lies a single base off, so this may be a read error. This rearrangement joins TRBV12-3 or TRBV12-4 to TRBJ2-7; D may be TRBD2 (6 bases). The V and J ends lost 1 base and 6 bases respectively, with 7 bases between them. This CDR3 is built from 12 residues. CDR3 sequence: CASSLGGGEQYF. The DNA of the CDR3 is TGTGCCAGCAGTTTAGGGGGAGGCGAGCAGTACTTC.

This chain uses TRBV29-1 with TRBJ1-1; D is unclear. CDR3 size: 14 residues. The germline V and J ends were trimmed by 3 bases and 3 bases, with 14 bases remaining between them. Germline V CDR1 and CDR2: SQVTM, ANQGSEA. The CDR3 here is CSVDGAEGDTEAFF. The CDR3, as DNA: TGCAGCGTTGACGGAGCGGAGGGAGACACTGAAGCTTTCTTT.

This chain uses TRBV6-6 with TRBJ2-5, with D possibly matching TRBD1 (5 bases). Germline V gives CDR1 MNHNY, CDR2 SVGAGI (reference sequence). Trimming took 6 bases from V and 2 from J, leaving 10 bases between them. This CDR3 contains 13 residues. The CDR3 here is CASRLQEQETQYF. The CDR3 region has the DNA TGTGCCAGCAGGCTACAGGAGCAAGAGACCCAGTACTTC.

This clonotype was detected only a few times. The chain is built from TRBV30 and TRBJ1-1, with no clear D. V gave up 2 bases and J gave up 6 bases, with 10 bases separating them. Germline V gives CDR1 GTSNPN, CDR2 SVGIG (reference sequence). The CDR3 runs 12 residues. CDR3 DNA sequence: TGTGCCTGGAGTAAGGAGTTGCCTGAAGCTTTCTTT. It is translated as CAWSKELPEAFF.

There are many counts of this clonotype. Here the CDR3 reads CASSLAGQDPNYGYTF. The CDR3 bases are TGTGCCAGCAGCTTAGCAGGACAGGACCCTAACTATGGCTACACCTTC. V usage is TRBV7-9 and J usage is TRBJ1-2, with TRBD1 matching 7 bases. The CDR3 runs to 16 residues. The ends lost 0 bases at V and 0 bases at J; junction bases unmatched: 4. Germline loops: CDR1 SEHNR, CDR2 FQNEAQ (reference sequence).

The chain recombines TRBV15 with TRBJ2-3; no firm D call. The CDR3 totals 17 residues. CDR1 is LNHNV and CDR2 is YYDKDF in the germline V gene (reference sequence). The ends were cut back, 1 base at V and 1 base at J, with 15 bases in the middle. The CDR3 is CATSRGRTPARTDTQYF. The CDR3 DNA follows: TGTGCCACCAGCAGAGGCCGGACCCCGGCTCGCACAGATACGCAGTATTTT. The whole variable domain, remainder taken from reference TRBV15 and TRBJ2-3, is DAMVIQNPRYQVTQFGKPVTLSCSQTLNHNVMYWYQQKSSQAPKLLFHYYDKDFNNEADTPDNFQSRRPNTSFCFLDIRSPGLGDTAMYLCATSRGRTPARTDTQYFGPGTRLTVL.

J is TRBJ2-4 and V is TRBV3-2; the D call TRBD1 from the table was never checked on the DNA. TRBV3-2 is deemed a pseudogene. The CDR3 extends over 18 amino acids. This CDR3 reads CASSQPPRRGASKNIQYF. The CDR3, as DNA: TGTGCCAGCAGCCAACCACCGAGGCGAGGCGCCTCCAAAAACATTCAGTACTTC.

This sequence joins TRBV10-3 and TRBJ2-3, with 10 bases fitting TRBD2. Germline V gene lookup returns CDR1 ENHRY and CDR2 SYGVKD. The CDR3 length is 18 residues. J lost 4 bases, V lost 8 bases, and 18 bases had no gene match. The CDR3 loop reads CAIRSREAGGPRADTQYF. CDR3 DNA sequence: TGTGCCATCCGCTCGAGGGAAGCGGGGGGGCCGAGGGCAGATACGCAGTATTTT.

This chain links TRBV29-1 with TRBJ2-7; possibly TRBD1 for D (6 bases). The length of the CDR3 is 10 residues. Trimming stripped 6 bases from V and 6 bases from J, with 9 bases between. The V gene's germline CDR1 is SQVTM and CDR2 ANQGSEA. The CDR3 loop reads CSVAGAEQYF. The DNA of the CDR3 is TGCAGCGTGGCAGGGGCCGAGCAGTACTTC.

This clonotype came up a few times. The CDR3 region is CASSPVGSGGAKTQYF. The CDR3 region has the DNA TGCGCCAGCAGCCCGGTGGGTAGCGGGGGGGCGAAGACCCAGTACTTC. This chain joins TRBV5-1 and TRBJ2-5; 11 bases map to TRBD2. The CDR3 runs to 16 residues. Germline CDR1 reads SGHRS; CDR2 reads YFSETQ. V dropped 4 bases and J dropped 6; count of bases not matched to a gene: 11. The complete variable domain, with remaining parts taken from reference TRBV5-1 and TRBJ2-5, reads KAGVTQTPRYLIKTRGQQVTLSCSPISGHRSVSWYQQTPGQGLQFLFEYFSETQRNKGNFPGRFSGRQFSNSRSEMNVSTLELGDSALYLCASSPVGSGGAKTQYFGPGTRLLVL.

The V call is TRBV6-5, the J call TRBJ2-5; a possible D gene is TRBD2 (7 bases). The germline V gene encodes CDR1 MNHEY and CDR2 SVGAGI. With 8 bases removed from V and 4 bases from J, the gap between germline ends came to 8 bases. This CDR3 has 11 amino acids. The DNA of the CDR3 is TGTGCCAGCGGGGGGGCAGAGACCCAGTACTTC. It specifies CASGGAETQYF.

The gene calls are TRBV7-8 and TRBJ1-5, with a tentative D call TRBD1 (5 bases). The germline V gene has CDR1 SGHVS and CDR2 FQNEAQ. V was shortened by 5 bases and J by 3 bases, with 17 bases between the two germline ends. The CDR3 length is 16 residues. Here the CDR3 DNA reads TGTGCCAGCAGCCCCAGCGGGGCAGGGAACAATCAGCCCCAGCATTTT. Encoded protein: CASSPSGAGNNQPQHF.

This clonotype was detected a few times. V gene TRBV5-4 combines with J gene TRBJ2-1; D gene ambiguous. Germline values: CDR1 SGHNT, CDR2 YYREEE (reference sequence). The ends were cut back, 1 base at V and 8 bases at J, with 7 bases in the middle. This CDR3 contains 12 residues. The CDR3 DNA is TGTGCCAGCAGCTTGTGGGGATATGAGCAGTTCTTC. It translates to CASSLWGYEQFF.

This clonotype has a handful of counts. The rearrangement joins TRBV10-3 to TRBJ2-3; 8 bases line up with TRBD2. The V and J ends lost 6 bases and 4 bases, in that order; junction bases with no gene match: 12. The CDR3 contains 16 residues. Germline V gives CDR1 ENHRY, CDR2 SYGVKD. The CDR3, as DNA: TGTGCCATCAGGAACTCCCCGGGACTAGACCCAGATACGCAGTATTTT. Translation: CAIRNSPGLDPDTQYF.

The CDR3 DNA sequence: TGCAGCGCGATGACAGGGGGCTCCTACGAGCAGTACTTC. Translation: CSAMTGGSYEQYF. The J gene is TRBJ2-7, the V gene TRBV29-1; TRBD1 agrees at 9 bases. V shed 7 bases and J 0 bases; nucleotides not matched to a gene: 4. The CDR3 is 13 residues long. Germline V CDR1 and CDR2: SQVTM, ANQGSEA.

There are many counts of this clonotype. The chain recombines TRBV6-6 with TRBJ2-3; 7 bases agree with TRBD1. This CDR3 is built from 14 residues. Trimming at V came to 9 bases and at J to 2 bases, leaving 8 bases not matched to a gene. Germline lookup yields CDR1 MNHNY and CDR2 SVGAGI (reference sequence). The CDR3 reads CASRQGFITDTQYF. The CDR3 nucleotides are TGTGCCAGTCGACAGGGATTCATCACAGATACGCAGTATTTT.

The chain employs TRBV2 and TRBJ2-7; 10 positions match TRBD1. V dropped 7 bases and J dropped 6; count of bases not matched to a gene: 6. Germline CDR1 SNHLY, CDR2 FYNNEI. This CDR3 is built from 13 residues. The CDR3, as DNA: TGTGCCAGCATTGGGACAGGGGTCGTCGAGCAGTACTTC. It encodes CASIGTGVVEQYF.

This clonotype was detected many times. The V call is TRBV5-1, the J call TRBJ2-6; D is unresolved. Germline CDR1 reads SGHRS; CDR2 reads YFSETQ. Trimming shortened V by 4 bases and J by 1 base, and 3 bases separated the two germline ends. The CDR3 is made up of 13 amino acids. The CDR3: CASSTSGANVLTF. In nucleotides, the CDR3 is TGCGCCAGCAGCACTTCTGGGGCCAACGTCCTGACTTTC.

This clonotype was found a few times. This chain links TRBV3-1 with TRBJ2-7, with D possibly being TRBD1 or TRBD2 (5 bases each). Germline V lookup: CDR1 LGHDT, CDR2 YNNKEL (reference sequence). The germline V and J ends were trimmed by 1 base and 3 bases, with 13 bases remaining between them. The CDR3 has 15 residues. CDR3 nucleotide sequence: TGTGCCAGCAGCCAAGTGCTCGGGGCGATCTACGAGCAGTACTTC. Protein product: CASSQVLGAIYEQYF.

The rearrangement links TRBV2 to TRBJ2-3; TRBD2 matches 7 bases. The CDR3 consists of 15 residues. The germline gives CDR1 SNHLY, CDR2 FYNNEI. V gave up 0 bases and J gave up 3 bases; unmatched junction bases: 3. CDR3 nucleotides: TGTGCCAGCAGTGAAGCGCAGGGAGGGACAGATACGCAGTATTTT. Translating gives CASSEAQGGTDTQYF. The whole variable domain, remainder taken from reference TRBV2 and TRBJ2-3, is EPEVTQTPSHQVTQMGQEVILRCVPISNHLYFYWYRQILGQKVEFLVSFYNNEISEKSEIFDDQFSVERPDGSNFTLKIRSTKLEDSAMYFCASSEAQGGTDTQYFGPGTRLTVL.

This clonotype was counted a few times. The chain is built from TRBV29-1 and TRBJ2-1, with 7 nucleotides matching TRBD1. The J segment lost 0 bases and the V segment lost 3 bases, leaving 8 bases of the junction unmatched. Looked up from germline, CDR1 is SQVTM and CDR2 is ANQGSEA. The CDR3 extends over 16 amino acids. This chain's CDR3 is CSVEVTGTSSYNEQFF. CDR3 nucleotides: TGCAGCGTTGAGGTGACAGGGACGTCCTCCTACAATGAGCAGTTCTTC.

This clonotype was detected a few times. The V gene is TRBV4-1, the J gene TRBJ2-1; D is possibly TRBD1 or TRBD2 (5 bases each). Germline CDR1 and CDR2: MGHRA and YSYEKL. With 4 bases removed from V and 3 bases from J, the gap between germline ends came to 16 bases. CDR3 size: 16 residues. The CDR3 DNA follows: TGCGCCAGCAGCCGAAGACGGAGAGGGGACTACAATGAGCAGTTCTTC. This translates into CASSRRRRGDYNEQFF.

This clonotype was counted only a few times. The chain has TRBV7-6 and TRBJ2-1, with 7 bases lining up with TRBD1. CDR3 length: 12 amino acids. CDR1 and CDR2 from the germline V gene are SGHVS and FNYEAQ. J gave up 10 bases and V 2 bases, and 2 bases lay outside the gene matches. The CDR3 here is CASSLRGQEQFF. CDR3 DNA sequence: TGTGCCAGCAGCTTAAGGGGACAGGAGCAGTTCTTC.

This clonotype has a count of ten or more. The chain uses TRBV7-2 and TRBJ1-1; D call uncertain. Germline-derived CDR1 and CDR2 are SGHTA and FQGNSA. This CDR3 is 14 amino acids long. V shed 0 bases and J shed 0 bases, with 5 bases lying between them. CDR3 bases: TGTGCCAGCAGCTTAGCTGCGGTGAACACTGAAGCTTTCTTT. It specifies CASSLAAVNTEAFF.

The chain links TRBV12-3 or TRBV12-4 to TRBJ2-5; no firm D call. CDR3 size: 12 residues. V lost 6 bases and J 5 bases, leaving 10 bases between the germline ends. The DNA for the CDR3 is TGTGCCAGCAGGGCCGAGGAGGAGACCCAGTACTTC. Translation: CASRAEEETQYF.